This T cell receptor beta chain was found in a study of blood T cells in healthy people across ages. The second PCR ran about 6 to 12 cycles with a sample-barcoded 5' primer and J-beta primers. At least 3 million CDR3-containing paired-end reads were obtained per sample. TCRdb reprocessed the 5' RACE reads with MiXCR, giving one entry per CDR3 protein. The data contain some 690,000 distinct CDR3 sequences, 20% to 25% of them singletons. This clonotype has a handful of counts. Its cognate antigen is unknown. Staff drew approximately 9.7 milliliters of peripheral blood from each donor. Study-level findings and limits: Older individuals had lower TCR beta diversity per million T cells (the decline was roughly linear). PBMCs left unsorted prevented a conclusive naive versus antigen-experienced comparison.

The clonotype originates from a man between 65 and 80 years old in good health. Sequencing was carried out using blood.

The CDR3 sequence: CASSLEGRALDGELFF. Written as DNA, the CDR3 is TGCGCCAGCAGCTTGGAGGGCAGGGCATTGGACGGGGAGCTGTTTTTT. V and J are TRBV5-1 and TRBJ2-2; perhaps TRBD1 as D (5 bases). This CDR3 comprises 16 residues. CDR1 is SGHRS, CDR2 YFSETQ, per germline. V was shortened by 0 bases and J by 7 bases, with 16 bases between the two germline ends.